This TCR delta chain is from a study of γδ T cells in repeated Plasmodium falciparum infection. Findings and limits, study-wide: Donors in Mali lived in a small rural village, largely one ethnic group.

Ten or more counts support this clone. Its antigen is currently unknown. TCRdb called clones anew from the multiplex PCR reads with CATT. Of 50,000 to 65,000 delta-chain clones listed, over 1.5% are singletons. Sequenced: gamma-delta T cells from blood. This clonotype originated in a pool of human donors (malaria-infected and uninfected, not separated).

The CDR3 sequence is CASPTPPHWGIGYTDKLIF. As DNA, the CDR3 is TGTGCCTCCCCCACCCCTCCCCACTGGGGGATCGGGTACACCGATAAACTCATCTTT. The chain joins TRDV3 to TRDJ1; 10 bases map to TRDD3. The germline V gene encodes CDR1 TVYSNPD and CDR2 GDNSRS (reference sequence). The V gene end was trimmed by 4 bases and the J gene end by 0 bases; junction bases not matched to a gene: 20. This CDR3 region has 19 residues.